A single T cell receptor beta chain is shown here with its context. The antigen remains undetermined. Nominally healthy donors provided the samples, though records likely missed some immune exposures. This CDR3 has 15 amino acids. The V gene lost 3 bases and the J gene lost 9 bases, with 18 bases spanning the gap. Germline V gene lookup returns CDR1 WSHSY and CDR2 SAAADI. PCR involved 60 Vbeta and 13 Jbeta primers. Assay: immunoSEQ multiplex PCR; the TCRdb copy retains only in-frame clones and omits some. The sample includes 170,000 or so clones, over 70% of them seen just once. This entry comes from a study of cytomegalovirus exposure and HLA in healthy donors. Study-wide points: As a later analysis showed, several of the most significant clusters appeared to be linked to common viral pathogens.

V usage is TRBV10-2 and J usage is TRBJ2-1, with D maybe TRBD2 (6 bases). The sequencing sample was made of PBMCs. The receptor was derived from a woman aged 25 to 39 in good health and CMV-seronegative. Here the CDR3 reads CASSEVGHGGGEQFF. CDR3 DNA: TGCGCCAGCAGTGAAGTAGGGCATGGGGGAGGTGAGCAGTTCTTC.